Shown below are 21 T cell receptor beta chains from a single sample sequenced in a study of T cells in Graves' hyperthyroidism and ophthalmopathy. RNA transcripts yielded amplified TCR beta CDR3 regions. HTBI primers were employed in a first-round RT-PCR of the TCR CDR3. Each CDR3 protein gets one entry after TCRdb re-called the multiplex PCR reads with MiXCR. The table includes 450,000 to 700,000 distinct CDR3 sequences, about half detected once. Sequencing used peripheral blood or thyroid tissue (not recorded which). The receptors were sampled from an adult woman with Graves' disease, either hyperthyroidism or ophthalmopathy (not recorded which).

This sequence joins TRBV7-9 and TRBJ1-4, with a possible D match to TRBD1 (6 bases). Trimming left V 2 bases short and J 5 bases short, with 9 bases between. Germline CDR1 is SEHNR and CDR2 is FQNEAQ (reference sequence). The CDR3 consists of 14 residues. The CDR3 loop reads CASSLRQGNEKLFF. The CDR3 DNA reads TGTGCCAGCAGCTTACGTCAGGGGAATGAAAAACTGTTTTTT.

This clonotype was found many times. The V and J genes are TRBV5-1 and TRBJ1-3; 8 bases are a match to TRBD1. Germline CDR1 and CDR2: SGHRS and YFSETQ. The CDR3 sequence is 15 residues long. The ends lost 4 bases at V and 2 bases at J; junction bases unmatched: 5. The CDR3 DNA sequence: TGCGCCAGCAGCCTACAGGGGGTCCCTGGAAACACCATATATTTT. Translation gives CASSLQGVPGNTIYF.

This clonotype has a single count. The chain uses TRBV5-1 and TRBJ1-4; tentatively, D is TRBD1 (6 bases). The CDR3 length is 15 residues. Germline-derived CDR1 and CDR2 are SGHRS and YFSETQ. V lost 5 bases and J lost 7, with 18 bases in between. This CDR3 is CASSSRGRDTEKLFF. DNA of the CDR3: TGCGCCAGCAGTTCACGGGGGCGCGACACTGAAAAACTGTTTTTT.

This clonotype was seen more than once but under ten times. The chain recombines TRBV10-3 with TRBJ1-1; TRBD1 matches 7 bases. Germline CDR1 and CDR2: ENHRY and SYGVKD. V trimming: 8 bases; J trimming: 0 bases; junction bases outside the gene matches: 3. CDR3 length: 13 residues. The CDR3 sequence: CAIATGMNTEAFF. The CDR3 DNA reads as TGTGCCATCGCGACAGGGATGAACACTGAAGCTTTCTTT.

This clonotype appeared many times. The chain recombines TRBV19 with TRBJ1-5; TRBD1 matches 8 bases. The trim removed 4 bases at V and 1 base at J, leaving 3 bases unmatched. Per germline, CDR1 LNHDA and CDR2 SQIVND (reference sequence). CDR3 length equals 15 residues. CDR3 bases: TGTGCCAGTAGTAGGGACAGGAGCAGCAATCAGCCCCAGCATTTT. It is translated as CASSRDRSSNQPQHF.

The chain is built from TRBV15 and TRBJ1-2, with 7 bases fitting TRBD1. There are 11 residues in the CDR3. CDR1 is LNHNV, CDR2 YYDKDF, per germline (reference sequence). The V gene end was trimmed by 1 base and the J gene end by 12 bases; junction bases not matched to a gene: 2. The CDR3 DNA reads TGTGCCACCAGCAGAGGAGGGGGCCACACCTTC. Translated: CATSRGGGHTF.

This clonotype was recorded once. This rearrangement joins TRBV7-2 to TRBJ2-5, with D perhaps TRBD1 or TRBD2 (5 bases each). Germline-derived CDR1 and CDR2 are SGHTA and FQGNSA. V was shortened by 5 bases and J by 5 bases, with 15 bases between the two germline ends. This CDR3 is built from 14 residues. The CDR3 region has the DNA TGTGCCAGCAGCCTGGACGGCAGGGAGGAGACCCAGTACTTC. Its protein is CASSLDGREETQYF.

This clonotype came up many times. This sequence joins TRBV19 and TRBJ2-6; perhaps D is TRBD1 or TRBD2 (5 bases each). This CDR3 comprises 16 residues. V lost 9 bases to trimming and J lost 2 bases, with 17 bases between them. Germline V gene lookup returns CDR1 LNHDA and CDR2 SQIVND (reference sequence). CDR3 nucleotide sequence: TGTGCCAGCAAGTTAGAGGGGACCGCTGGGGCCAACGTCCTGACTTTC. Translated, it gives CASKLEGTAGANVLTF.

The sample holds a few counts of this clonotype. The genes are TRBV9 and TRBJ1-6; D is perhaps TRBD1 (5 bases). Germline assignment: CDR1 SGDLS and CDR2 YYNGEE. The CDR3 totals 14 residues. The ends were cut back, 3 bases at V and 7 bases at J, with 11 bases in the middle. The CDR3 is CASSGQRPNSPLHF. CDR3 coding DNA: TGTGCCAGCAGCGGACAGCGTCCCAATTCACCCCTCCACTTT. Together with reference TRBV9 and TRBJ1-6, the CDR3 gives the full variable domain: DSGVTQTPKHLITATGQRVTLRCSPRSGDLSVYWYQQSLDQGLQFLIQYYNGEERAKGNILERFSAQQFPDLHSELNLSSLELGDSALYFCASSGQRPNSPLHFGNGTRLTVT.

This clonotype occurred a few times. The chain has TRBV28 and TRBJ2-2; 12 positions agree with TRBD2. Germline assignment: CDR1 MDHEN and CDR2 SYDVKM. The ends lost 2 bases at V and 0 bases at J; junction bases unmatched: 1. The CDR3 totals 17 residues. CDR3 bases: TGTGCCAGCAGTTTACTAGCGGGAGGGCCGAACACCGGGGAGCTGTTTTTT. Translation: CASSLLAGGPNTGELFF.

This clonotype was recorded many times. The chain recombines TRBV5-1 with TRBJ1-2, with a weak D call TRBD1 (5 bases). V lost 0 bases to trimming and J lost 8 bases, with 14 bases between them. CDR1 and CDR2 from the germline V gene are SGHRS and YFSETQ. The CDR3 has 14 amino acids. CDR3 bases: TGCGCCAGCAGCTTGGGACAGTCCGCCTGGGGCTACACCTTC. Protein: CASSLGQSAWGYTF.

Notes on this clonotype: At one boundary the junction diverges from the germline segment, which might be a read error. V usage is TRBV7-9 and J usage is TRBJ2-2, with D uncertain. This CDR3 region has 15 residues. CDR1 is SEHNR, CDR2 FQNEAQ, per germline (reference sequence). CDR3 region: CASSAETGDTGELFF. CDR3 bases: TGCGCCAGCAGCGCCGAGACGGGCGACACCGGGGAGCTGTTTTTT.

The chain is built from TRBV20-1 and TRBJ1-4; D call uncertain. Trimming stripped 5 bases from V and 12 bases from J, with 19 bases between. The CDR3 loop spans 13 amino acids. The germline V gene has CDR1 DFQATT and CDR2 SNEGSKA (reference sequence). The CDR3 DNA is TGCAGTGCTTCCCTGACTAGCGGGAGGGAACTGTTTTTT. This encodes CSASLTSGRELFF.

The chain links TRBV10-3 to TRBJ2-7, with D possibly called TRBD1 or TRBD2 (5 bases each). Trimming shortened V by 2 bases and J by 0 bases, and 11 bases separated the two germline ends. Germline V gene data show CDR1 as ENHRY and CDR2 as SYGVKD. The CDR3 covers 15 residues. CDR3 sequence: CAISEPGPPSYEQYF. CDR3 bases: TGTGCCATCAGTGAGCCGGGACCCCCCTCCTACGAGCAGTACTTC.

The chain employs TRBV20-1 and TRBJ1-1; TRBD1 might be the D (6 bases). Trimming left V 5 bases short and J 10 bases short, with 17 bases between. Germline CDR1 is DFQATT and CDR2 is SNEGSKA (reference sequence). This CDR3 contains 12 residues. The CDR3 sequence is CSAGHRDSGAFF. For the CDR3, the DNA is TGCAGTGCTGGTCACAGGGATTCAGGAGCTTTCTTT.

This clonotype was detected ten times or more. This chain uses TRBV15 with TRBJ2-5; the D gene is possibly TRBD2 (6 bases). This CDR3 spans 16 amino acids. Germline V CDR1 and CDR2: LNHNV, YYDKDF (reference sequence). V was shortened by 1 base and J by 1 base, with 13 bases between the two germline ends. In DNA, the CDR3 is TGTGCCACCAGCAGAGCGTTTGGCGGGGTCCAAGAGACCCAGTACTTC. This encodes CATSRAFGGVQETQYF.

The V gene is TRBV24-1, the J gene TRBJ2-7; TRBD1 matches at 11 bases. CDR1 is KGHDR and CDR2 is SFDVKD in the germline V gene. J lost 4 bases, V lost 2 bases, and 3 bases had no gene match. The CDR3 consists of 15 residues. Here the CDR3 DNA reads TGTGCCACCAGTGATTCCGGGACAGGGGGGTACGAGCAGTACTTC. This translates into CATSDSGTGGYEQYF.

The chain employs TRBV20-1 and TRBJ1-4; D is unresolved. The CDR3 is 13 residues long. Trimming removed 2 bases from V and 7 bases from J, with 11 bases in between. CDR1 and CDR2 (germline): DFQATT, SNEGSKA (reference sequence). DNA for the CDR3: TGCAGTGCTAGAAAGTCGAACACTGAAAAACTGTTTTTT. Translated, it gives CSARKSNTEKLFF.

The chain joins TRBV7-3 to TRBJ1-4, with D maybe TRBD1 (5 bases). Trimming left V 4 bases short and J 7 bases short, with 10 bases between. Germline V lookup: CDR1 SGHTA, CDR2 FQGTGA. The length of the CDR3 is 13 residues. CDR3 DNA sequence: TGTGCCAGCAGCTCCGGGGCGGGTGAAAAACTGTTTTTT. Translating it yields CASSSGAGEKLFF.

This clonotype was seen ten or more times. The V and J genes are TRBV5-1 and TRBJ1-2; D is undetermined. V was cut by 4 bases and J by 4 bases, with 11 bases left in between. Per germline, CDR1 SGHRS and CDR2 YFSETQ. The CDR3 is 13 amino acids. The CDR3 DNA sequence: TGCGCCAGCAGCACTGACACGTCCTATGGCTACACCTTC. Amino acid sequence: CASSTDTSYGYTF.

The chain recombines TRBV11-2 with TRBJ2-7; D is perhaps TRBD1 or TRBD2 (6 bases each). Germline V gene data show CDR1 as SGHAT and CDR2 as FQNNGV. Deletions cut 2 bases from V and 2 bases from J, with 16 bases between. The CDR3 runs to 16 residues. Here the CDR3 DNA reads TGTGCCAGCAGCTTAAATTCGGGGGCAGTCCCCTACGAGCAGTACTTC. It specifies CASSLNSGAVPYEQYF.